The sequence of this T cell receptor beta chain was determined in a study of blood T cell repertoires in COVID-19. As for the study in general: The study drew acute and convalescent COVID-19 samples from the United States, Italy and Spain.

In the original workflow: How many nucleated cells were present was estimated from reference gene primer amplification. Data came from immunoSEQ multiplex PCR; TCRdb stores just in-frame clones and leaves some out. D and trimming were read from the DNA, whereas the V and J calls and clone size are those reported in that table. The sample gives 250,000 to 300,000 clones, 65% to 90% of which show up once; around 2.9% is in the top ten. Trimming shortened V by 3 bases and J by 4 bases, and 6 bases separated the two germline ends. Germline CDR1 is LNHDA and CDR2 is SQIVND (reference sequence). The CDR3 runs to 12 residues.

This chain links TRBV19 with TRBJ1-1; D remains ambiguous. Sample: peripheral blood. The clonotype comes from a woman between 55 and 75 years old with active or convalescent COVID-19. DNA of the CDR3: TGTGCCAGTAGTATTTTCGGCACTGAAGCTTTCTTT. This sequence encodes CASSIFGTEAFF.